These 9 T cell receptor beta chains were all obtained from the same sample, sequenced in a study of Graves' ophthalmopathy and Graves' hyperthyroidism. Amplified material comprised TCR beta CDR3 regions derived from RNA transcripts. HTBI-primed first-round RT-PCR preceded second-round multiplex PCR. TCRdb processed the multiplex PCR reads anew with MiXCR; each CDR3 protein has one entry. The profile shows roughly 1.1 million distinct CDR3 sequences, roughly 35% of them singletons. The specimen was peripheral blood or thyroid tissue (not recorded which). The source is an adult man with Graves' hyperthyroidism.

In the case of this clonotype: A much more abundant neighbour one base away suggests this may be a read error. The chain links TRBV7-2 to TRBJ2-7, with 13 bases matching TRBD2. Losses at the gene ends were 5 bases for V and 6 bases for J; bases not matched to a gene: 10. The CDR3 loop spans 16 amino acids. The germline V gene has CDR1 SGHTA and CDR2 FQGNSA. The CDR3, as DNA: TGTGCCAGCAGCGATGGACTAGCGGGGGTAGCCTGCGAGCAGTACTTC. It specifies CASSDGLAGVACEQYF. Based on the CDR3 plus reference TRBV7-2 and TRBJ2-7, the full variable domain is GAGVSQSPSNKVTEKGKDVELRCDPISGHTALYWYRQSLGQGLEFLIYFQGNSAPDKSGLPSDRFSAERTGGSVSTLTIQRTQQEDSAVYLCASSDGLAGVACEQYFGPGTRLTVT.

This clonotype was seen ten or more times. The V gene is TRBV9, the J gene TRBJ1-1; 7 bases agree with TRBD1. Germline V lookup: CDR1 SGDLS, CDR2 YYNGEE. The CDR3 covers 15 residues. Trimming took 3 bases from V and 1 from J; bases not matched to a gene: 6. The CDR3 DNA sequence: TGTGCCAGCAGCGCTTCCGGGACAGCGAACACTGAAGCTTTCTTT. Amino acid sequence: CASSASGTANTEAFF.

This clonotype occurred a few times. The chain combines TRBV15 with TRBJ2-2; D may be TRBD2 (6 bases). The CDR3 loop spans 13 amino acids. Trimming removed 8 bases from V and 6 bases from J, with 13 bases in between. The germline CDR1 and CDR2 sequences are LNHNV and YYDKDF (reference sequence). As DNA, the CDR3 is TGTGCCACCGGGGGGTATGGCTCCGGGGAGCTGTTTTTT. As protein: CATGGYGSGELFF.

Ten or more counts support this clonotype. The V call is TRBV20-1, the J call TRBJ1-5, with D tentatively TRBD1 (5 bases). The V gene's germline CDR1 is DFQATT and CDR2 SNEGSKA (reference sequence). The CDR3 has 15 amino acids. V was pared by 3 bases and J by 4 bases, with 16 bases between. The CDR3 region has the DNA TGCAGTGCTAGTGGATCCGGGACGGCGAATCAGCCCCAGCATTTT. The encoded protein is CSASGSGTANQPQHF.

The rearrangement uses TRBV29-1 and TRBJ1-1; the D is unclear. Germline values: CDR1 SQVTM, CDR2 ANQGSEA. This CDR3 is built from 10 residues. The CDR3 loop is CDRWCTEAFF. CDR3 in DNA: TGCGACCGTTGGTGCACTGAAGCTTTCTTT.

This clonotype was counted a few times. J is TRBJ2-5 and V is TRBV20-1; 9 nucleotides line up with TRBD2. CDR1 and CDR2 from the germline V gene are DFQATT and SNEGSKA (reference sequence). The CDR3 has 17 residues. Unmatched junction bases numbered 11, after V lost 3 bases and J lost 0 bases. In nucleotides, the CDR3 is TGCAGTGCTAGTAGACTAGCGGATAATAGGTACCAAGAGACCCAGTACTTC. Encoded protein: CSASRLADNRYQETQYF.

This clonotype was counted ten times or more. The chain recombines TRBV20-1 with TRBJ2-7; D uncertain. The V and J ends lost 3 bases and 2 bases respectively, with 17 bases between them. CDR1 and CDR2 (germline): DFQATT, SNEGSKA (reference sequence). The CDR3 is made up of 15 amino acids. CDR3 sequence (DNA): TGCAGTGCTAGTCTGTCCGACTCGAGACCCTACGAGCAGTACTTC. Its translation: CSASLSDSRPYEQYF.

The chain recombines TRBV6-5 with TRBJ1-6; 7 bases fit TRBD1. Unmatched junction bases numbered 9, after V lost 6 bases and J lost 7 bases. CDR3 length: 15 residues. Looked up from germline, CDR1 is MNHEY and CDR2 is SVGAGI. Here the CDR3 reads CASRLSRDRNSPLHF. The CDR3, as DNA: TGTGCCAGCAGACTTAGCCGGGACAGAAATTCACCCCTCCACTTT.

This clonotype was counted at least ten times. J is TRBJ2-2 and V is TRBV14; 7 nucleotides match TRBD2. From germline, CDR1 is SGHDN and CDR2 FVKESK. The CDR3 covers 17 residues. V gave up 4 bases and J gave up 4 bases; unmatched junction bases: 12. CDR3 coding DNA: TGTGCCAGCAGCCCGTTTTCGGGCGGGAGTTTCACCGGGGAGCTGTTTTTT. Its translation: CASSPFSGGSFTGELFF.